This record covers a single T cell receptor (beta chain). The data belong to a study of blood T cell repertoires in COVID-19. For the study at large: Both acute and convalescent COVID-19 samples were obtained from the United States, Italy and Spain. In each case, the material was cDNA or gDNA derived from T cells, B-cell-depleted T cells, or PBMCs.

Authors' methods: Amplification from reference gene primers served as the basis for estimated nucleated cell counts. Sequencing was performed with immunoSEQ multiplex PCR; in TCRdb, only in-frame clones are kept and a portion is missing. The DNA gave D and trimming, while V, J and clone size come from that table. The sample contains 85,000 to 120,000 clones, around four fifths of which appear only once. V shed 5 bases, J shed 3 bases, and the junction held 6 bases outside the gene matches. This CDR3 comprises 15 residues. Germline CDR1 MNHNY, CDR2 SVGAGI (reference sequence). The sequence was collected from a human donor in a cohort sampled during active COVID-19. This chain links TRBV6-6 with TRBJ1-4, with 7 bases identical to TRBD1. Sequencing was done on a sample of peripheral blood. The CDR3 DNA reads as TGTGCCAGCAGTACCGGACAGGATTCTAATGAAAAACTGTTTTTT. Its protein is CASSTGQDSNEKLFF.